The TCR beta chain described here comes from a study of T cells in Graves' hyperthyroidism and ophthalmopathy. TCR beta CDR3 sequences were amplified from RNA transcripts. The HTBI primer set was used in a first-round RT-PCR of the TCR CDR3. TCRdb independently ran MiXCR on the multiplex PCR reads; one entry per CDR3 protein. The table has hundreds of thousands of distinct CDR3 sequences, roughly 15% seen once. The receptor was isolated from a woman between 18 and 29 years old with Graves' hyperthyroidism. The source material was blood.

This chain's CDR3 is CAWSVNSGAEQYF. As DNA, the CDR3 is TGTGCCTGGAGTGTAAATTCAGGGGCCGAGCAGTACTTC. The rearrangement joins TRBV30 to TRBJ2-7, with a possible D match to TRBD1 (6 bases). Per germline, CDR1 GTSNPN and CDR2 SVGIG (reference sequence). V was cut by 0 bases and J by 6 bases, with 12 bases left in between. CDR3 length: 13 amino acids. Variable domain in full (rest from reference TRBV30 and TRBJ2-7): SQTIHQWPATLVQPVGSPLSLECTVEGTSNPNLYWYRQAAGRGLQLLFYSVGIGQISSEVPQNLSASRPQDRQFILSSKKLLLSDSGFYLCAWSVNSGAEQYFGPGTRLTVT.